The rows below give T cell receptor beta chains drawn from one sample of a study of T cell changes during pregnancy in multiple sclerosis. Libraries were prepared by immunoSEQ multiplex PCR; TCRdb keeps only in-frame clonotypes and omits some of them. The table lists tens of thousands of clones, about nine tenths of them singletons. The material sequenced was peripheral blood, taken in the third trimester of pregnancy. Source of these receptors: a female donor in good health, enrolled as a control in a pregnancy study. The conserved cysteine and the conserved F or W are not part of the CDR3 here.

length: 12; V: TRBV10-3; J: TRBJ2-7; CDR3: AISGGTGSYEQY
length: 15; V: TRBV27; J: TRBJ1-1; CDR3: ASRPTGRRPLNTEAF
length: 12; V: TRBV19; J: TRBJ1-6; CDR3: ASSIGTSASPLH
length: 13; V: TRBV30; J: TRBJ2-3; CDR3: AWEKKREGKDTQY
length: 12; V: TRBV7-9; J: TRBJ1-1; CDR3: ASSRGRTGTEAF
length: 12; V: TRBV7-2; J: TRBJ2-5; CDR3: ASSWNRGWETQY
length: 13; V: TRBV6-5; J: TRBJ2-1; CDR3: ASSGTGGAYNEQF
length: 13; V: TRBV9; J: TRBJ1-5; CDR3: ASSPRTGGNQPQH
length: 12; V: TRBV7-9; J: TRBJ1-1; CDR3: ASSSRQGGTEAF
length: 11; V: TRBV10-1; J: TRBJ1-3; CDR3: ASSVQGANTIY
length: 11; V: TRBV11-2; J: TRBJ1-5; CDR3: ASSRGQGQPQH
length: 12; V: TRBV6-1; J: TRBJ2-7; CDR3: ASSDGGAGYEQY
length: 11; V: TRBV6-5; J: TRBJ1-1; CDR3: ASSYSMRSEAF
length: 11; V: TRBV25-1; J: TRBJ1-6; CDR3: ASSRQGGSPLH
length: 12; V: TRBV7-9; J: TRBJ1-2; CDR3: ASSLDYGPTPYT
length: 13; V: TRBV2; J: TRBJ1-2; CDR3: ASIPDRGRGIGYT
length: 16; V: TRBV9; J: TRBJ2-3; CDR3: ASSPTSGRSGGTDTQY
length: 13; V: TRBV5-4; J: TRBJ1-2; CDR3: ASSLGLESGYDYT
length: 13; V: TRBV11-3; J: TRBJ2-1; CDR3: ASSLEGTEYNEQF
length: 14; V: TRBV18; J: TRBJ1-5; CDR3: ASSPDPGYLNQPQH
length: 12; V: TRBV5-4; J: TRBJ1-1; CDR3: ASTLTGPATEAF
length: 17; V: TRBV28; J: TRBJ2-7; CDR3: ASSFSRSRPAFLTYEQY
length: 12; V: TRBV2; J: TRBJ1-2; CDR3: ASSSPPDAGGYT
length: 12; V: TRBV6-1; J: TRBJ1-1; CDR3: ASSALQGGTEAF
length: 13; V: TRBV14; J: TRBJ1-3; CDR3: ASSHVLDREDTIY
length: 12; V: TRBV6-6; J: TRBJ1-1; CDR3: ASIPEGALTEAF
length: 13; V: TRBV6-6; J: TRBJ2-7; CDR3: ASTPLAGVTYEQY
length: 11; V: TRBV10-3; J: TRBJ1-2; CDR3: AISGQGDYGYT
length: 12; V: TRBV2; J: TRBJ2-5; CDR3: ASRVQRFQETQY
length: 13; V: TRBV2; J: TRBJ2-5; CDR3: ASSSSGIMQETQY
length: 15; V: TRBV18; J: TRBJ1-1; CDR3: ASSPPGRGYQGTEAF
length: 13; V: TRBV11-2; J: TRBJ1-3; CDR3: ASSLSGGTGNTIY
length: 12; V: TRBV27; J: TRBJ1-4; CDR3: ASRPGQGYEKLF
length: 16; V: TRBV27; J: TRBJ2-7; CDR3: ASSHRRTGTGATYEQY
length: 11; V: TRBV7-6; J: TRBJ2-1; CDR3: ASNFGGQGAMF
length: 13; V: TRBV28; J: TRBJ1-2; CDR3: ASRATGLTNYGYT
length: 13; V: TRBV4-1; J: TRBJ1-2; CDR3: ASSQETGAIYGYT
length: 13; V: TRBV9; J: TRBJ1-1; CDR3: ASSEWTGGNTEAF
length: 16; V: TRBV14; J: TRBJ1-4; CDR3: ASSKDRGRLKTNEKLF
length: 14; V: TRBV7-6; J: TRBJ2-1; CDR3: ASSLVPSGSKNEQF
length: 10; V: TRBV28; J: TRBJ1-1; CDR3: ASSLTGFGAF
length: 12; V: TRBV7-2; J: TRBJ1-2; CDR3: ASSLDNRGNGYT
length: 13; V: TRBV7-2; J: TRBJ1-1; CDR3: ASSLVRGTGTEAF
length: 15; V: TRBV7-9; J: TRBJ1-5; CDR3: ASSPQTGEYSNQPQH
length: 14; V: TRBV10-3; J: TRBJ2-7; CDR3: AISESGAGVTLEQY
length: 15; V: TRBV19; J: TRBJ2-1; CDR3: ASSIDLRTSGYNEQF
length: 15; V: TRBV6-4; J: TRBJ2-1; CDR3: ASSDPTLAGGQSEQF
length: 10; V: TRBV7-2; J: TRBJ2-5; CDR3: ASSLFRETQY
length: 12; V: TRBV18; J: TRBJ2-1; CDR3: ASSPESRDNEQF
length: 14; V: TRBV4-1; J: TRBJ2-2; CDR3: ASSQAGTPNTGELF
length: 12; V: TRBV11-3; J: TRBJ2-3; CDR3: ASSPDRGTDTQY
length: 12; V: TRBV7-2; J: TRBJ1-2; CDR3: ASSLEGYSRGYT
length: 12; V: TRBV19; J: TRBJ2-5; CDR3: ASSIGWQGETQY
length: 13; V: TRBV6-5; J: TRBJ1-2; CDR3: ASSRDRLPNYGYT
length: 13; V: TRBV2; J: TRBJ2-1; CDR3: ASGPDRVLYNEQF
length: 11; V: TRBV6-1; J: TRBJ1-1; CDR3: ATGTGGVTEAF
length: 14; V: TRBV19; J: TRBJ2-2; CDR3: ASSLDSHANTGELF
length: 13; V: TRBV7-6; J: TRBJ2-2; CDR3: ASSLQGGDTGELF
length: 12; V: TRBV7-8; J: TRBJ1-1; CDR3: ASSHQGQGAEAF